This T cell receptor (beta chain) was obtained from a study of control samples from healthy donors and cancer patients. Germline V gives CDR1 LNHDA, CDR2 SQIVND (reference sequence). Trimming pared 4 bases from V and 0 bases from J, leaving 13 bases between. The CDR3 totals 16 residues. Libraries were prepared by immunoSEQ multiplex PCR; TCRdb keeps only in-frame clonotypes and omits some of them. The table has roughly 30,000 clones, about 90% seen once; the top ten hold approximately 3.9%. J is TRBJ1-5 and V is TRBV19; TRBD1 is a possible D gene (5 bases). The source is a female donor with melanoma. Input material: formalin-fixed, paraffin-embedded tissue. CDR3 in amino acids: CASSRDSVYSNQPQHF. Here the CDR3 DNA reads TGTGCCAGTAGTAGAGACAGTGTCTATAGCAATCAGCCCCAGCATTTT.